This TCR beta chain emerged from a study of T cell responses to AZD1222 COVID-19 vaccine. The ends lost 6 bases at V and 6 bases at J; junction bases unmatched: 3. CDR1 SNHLY and CDR2 FYNNEI come from the germline V gene. The CDR3 runs 14 residues. Measured with immunoSEQ multiplex PCR; TCRdb has only the in-frame clones, and not every one. This repertoire shows roughly 97,000 clones, around 89% found once; its top ten account for 6% to 8%. Sample: peripheral blood, taken on day 0 of AZD1222 vaccination. The chain is built from TRBV2 and TRBJ1-6, with 9 bases fitting TRBD1. This TCR derives from an adult in good health. This CDR3 reads CASRRTGVNSPLHF. The CDR3 DNA reads as TGTGCCAGCAGGCGGACAGGGGTTAATTCACCCCTCCACTTT. The variable domain in full, with the rest retrieved from reference TRBV2 and TRBJ1-6, is EPEVTQTPSHQVTQMGQEVILRCVPISNHLYFYWYRQILGQKVEFLVSFYNNEISEKSEIFDDQFSVERPDGSNFTLKIRSTKLEDSAMYFCASRRTGVNSPLHFGNGTRLTVT.